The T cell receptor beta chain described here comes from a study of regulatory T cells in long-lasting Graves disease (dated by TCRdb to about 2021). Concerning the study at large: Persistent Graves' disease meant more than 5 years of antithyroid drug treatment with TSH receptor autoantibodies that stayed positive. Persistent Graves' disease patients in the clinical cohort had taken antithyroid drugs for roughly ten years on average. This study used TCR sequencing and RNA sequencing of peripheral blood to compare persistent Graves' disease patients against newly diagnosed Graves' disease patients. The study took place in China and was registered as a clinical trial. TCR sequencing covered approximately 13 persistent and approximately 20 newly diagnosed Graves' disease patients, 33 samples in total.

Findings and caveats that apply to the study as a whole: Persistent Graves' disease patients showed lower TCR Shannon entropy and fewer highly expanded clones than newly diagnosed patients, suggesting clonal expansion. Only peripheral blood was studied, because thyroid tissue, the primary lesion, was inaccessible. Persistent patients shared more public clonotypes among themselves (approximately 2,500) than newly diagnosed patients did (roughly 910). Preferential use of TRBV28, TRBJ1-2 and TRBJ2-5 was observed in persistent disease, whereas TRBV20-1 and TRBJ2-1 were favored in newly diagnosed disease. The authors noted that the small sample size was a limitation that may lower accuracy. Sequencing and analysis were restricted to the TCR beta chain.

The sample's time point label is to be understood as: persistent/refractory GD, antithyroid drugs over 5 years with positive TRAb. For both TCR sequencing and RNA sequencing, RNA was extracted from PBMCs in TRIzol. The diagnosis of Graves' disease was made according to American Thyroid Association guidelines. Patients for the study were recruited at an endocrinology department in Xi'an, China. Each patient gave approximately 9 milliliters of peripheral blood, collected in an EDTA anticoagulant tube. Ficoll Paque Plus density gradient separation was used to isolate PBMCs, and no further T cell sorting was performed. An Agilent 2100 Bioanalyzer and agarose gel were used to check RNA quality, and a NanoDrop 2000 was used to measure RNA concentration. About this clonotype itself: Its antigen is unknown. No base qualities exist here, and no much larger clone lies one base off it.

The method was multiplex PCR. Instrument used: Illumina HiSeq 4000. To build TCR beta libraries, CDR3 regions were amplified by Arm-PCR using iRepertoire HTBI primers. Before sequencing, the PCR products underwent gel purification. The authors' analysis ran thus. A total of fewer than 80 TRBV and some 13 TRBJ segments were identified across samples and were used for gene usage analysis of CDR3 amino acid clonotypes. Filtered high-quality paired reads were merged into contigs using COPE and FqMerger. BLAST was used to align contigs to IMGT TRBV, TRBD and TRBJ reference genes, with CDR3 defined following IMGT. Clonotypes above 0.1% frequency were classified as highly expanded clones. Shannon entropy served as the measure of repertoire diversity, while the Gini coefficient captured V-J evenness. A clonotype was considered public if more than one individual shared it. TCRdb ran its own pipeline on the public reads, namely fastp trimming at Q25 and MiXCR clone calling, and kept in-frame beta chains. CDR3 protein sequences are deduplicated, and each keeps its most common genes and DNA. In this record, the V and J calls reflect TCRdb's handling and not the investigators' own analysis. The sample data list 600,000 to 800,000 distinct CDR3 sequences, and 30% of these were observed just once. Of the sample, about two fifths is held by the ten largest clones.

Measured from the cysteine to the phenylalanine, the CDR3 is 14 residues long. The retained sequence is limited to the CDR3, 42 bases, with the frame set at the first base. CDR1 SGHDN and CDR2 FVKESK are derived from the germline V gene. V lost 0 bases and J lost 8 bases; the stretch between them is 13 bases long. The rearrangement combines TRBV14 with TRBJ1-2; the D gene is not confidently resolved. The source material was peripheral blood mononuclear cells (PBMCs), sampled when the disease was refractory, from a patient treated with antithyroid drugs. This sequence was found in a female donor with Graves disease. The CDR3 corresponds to CASSQDLVVPGYTF. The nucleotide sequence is TGTGCCAGCAGCCAAGATCTTGTAGTCCCCGGCTACACCTTC.